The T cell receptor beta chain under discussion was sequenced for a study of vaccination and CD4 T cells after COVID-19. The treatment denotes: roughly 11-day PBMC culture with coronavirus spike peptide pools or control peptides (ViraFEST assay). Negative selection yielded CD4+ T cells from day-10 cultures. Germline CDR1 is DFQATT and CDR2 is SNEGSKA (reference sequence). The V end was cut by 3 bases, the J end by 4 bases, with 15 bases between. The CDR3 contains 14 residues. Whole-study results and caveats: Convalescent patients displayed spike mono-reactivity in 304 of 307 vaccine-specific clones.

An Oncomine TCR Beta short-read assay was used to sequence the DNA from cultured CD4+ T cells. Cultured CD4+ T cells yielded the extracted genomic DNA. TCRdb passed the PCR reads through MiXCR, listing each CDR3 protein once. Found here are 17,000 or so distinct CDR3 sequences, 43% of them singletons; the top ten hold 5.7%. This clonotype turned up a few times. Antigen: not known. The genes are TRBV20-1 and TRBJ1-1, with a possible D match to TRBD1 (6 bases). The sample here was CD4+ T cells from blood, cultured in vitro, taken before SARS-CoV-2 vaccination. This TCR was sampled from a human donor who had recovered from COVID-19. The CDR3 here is CSARPGEGGTEAFF. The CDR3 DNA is TGCAGTGCTAGGCCGGGAGAGGGGGGCACTGAAGCTTTCTTT.